The T cell receptor (beta chain) described here comes from a study of glioma-infiltrating T cells. CDR1 is SGHTA and CDR2 is FQGTGA in the germline V gene. The CDR3 contains 13 residues. The iRepertoire nested amplicon-rescue multiplex PCR amplified TCR alpha and beta CDR3s from RNA. Each CDR3 protein gets one entry after TCRdb re-called the multiplex PCR reads with MiXCR. The sample lists under 130,000 distinct CDR3 sequences, about 28% seen once, with less than 55% in the top ten. As for this clonotype: A much bigger clone sits one base away, suggesting this may be a read error.

The sequenced sample was glioma tissue, nonneoplastic brain tissue, or PBMCs (not recorded which). The chain has TRBV7-3 and TRBJ1-5; D unclear. The clonotype originates from a human donor with low-grade glioma or glioblastoma, undergoing nonglioma brain surgery, or in good health (not recorded which). The CDR3 DNA is TGTGCCAGCAGCTTAGCCACCAATCAGCCCCAGAATTTT. This codes for CASSLATNQPQNF.